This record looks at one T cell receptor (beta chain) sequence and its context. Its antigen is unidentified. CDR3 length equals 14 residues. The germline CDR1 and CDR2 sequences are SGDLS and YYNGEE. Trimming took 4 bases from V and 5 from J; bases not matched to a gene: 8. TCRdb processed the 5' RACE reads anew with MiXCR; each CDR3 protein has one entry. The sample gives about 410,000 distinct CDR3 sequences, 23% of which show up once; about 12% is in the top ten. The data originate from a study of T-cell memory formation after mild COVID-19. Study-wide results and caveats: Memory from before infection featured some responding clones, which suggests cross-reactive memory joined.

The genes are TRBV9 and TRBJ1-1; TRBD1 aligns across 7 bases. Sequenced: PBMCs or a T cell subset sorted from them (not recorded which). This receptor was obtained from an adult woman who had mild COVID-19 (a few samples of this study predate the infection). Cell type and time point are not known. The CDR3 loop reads CASSPRQGKTEAFF. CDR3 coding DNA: TGTGCCAGCAGCCCTCGACAGGGAAAAACTGAAGCTTTCTTT.